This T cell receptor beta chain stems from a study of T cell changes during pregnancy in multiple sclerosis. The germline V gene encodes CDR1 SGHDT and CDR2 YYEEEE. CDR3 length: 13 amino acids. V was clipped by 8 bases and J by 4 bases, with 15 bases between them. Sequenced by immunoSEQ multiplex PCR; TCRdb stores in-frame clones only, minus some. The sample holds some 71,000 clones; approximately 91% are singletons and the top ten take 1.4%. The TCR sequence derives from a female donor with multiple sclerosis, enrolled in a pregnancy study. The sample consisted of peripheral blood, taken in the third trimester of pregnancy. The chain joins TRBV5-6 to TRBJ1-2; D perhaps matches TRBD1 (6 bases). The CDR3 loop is CARPGGRFYGYTF. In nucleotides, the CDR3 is TGTGCCAGGCCGGGGGGGCGCTTCTATGGCTACACCTTC. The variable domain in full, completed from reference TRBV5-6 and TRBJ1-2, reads DAGVTQSPTHLIKTRGQQVTLRCSPKSGHDTVSWYQQALGQGPQFIFQYYEEEERQRGNFPDRFSGHQFPNYSSELNVNALLLGDSALYLCARPGGRFYGYTFGSGTRLTVV.